Presented here are 21 T cell receptor beta chains from one specimen sequenced in a study of cytomegalovirus exposure and HLA in healthy donors. Primers: 60 Vbeta forward and 13 Jbeta reverse. TCRdb's copy holds only in-frame clones and misses some; the assay was immunoSEQ multiplex PCR. The table records approximately 150,000 clones, around 80% of them present only once. Sequencing input: PBMCs. The receptor source for this set is a woman aged 55-69 years in good health and CMV-seropositive.

The chain is built from TRBV7-9 and TRBJ1-1; D gene uncertain. The germline V and J ends were trimmed by 7 bases and 5 bases, with 11 bases remaining between them. Looked up from germline, CDR1 is SEHNR and CDR2 is FQNEAQ (reference sequence). The CDR3 has 12 residues. CDR3 residues: CASTPGGTEAFF. In nucleotides, the CDR3 is TGTGCCAGCACCCCCGGCGGTACTGAAGCTTTCTTT.

In its sample, this clone was seen a few times. This chain connects TRBV9 to TRBJ1-1; tentative D call: TRBD1 (5 bases). Germline V CDR1 and CDR2: SGDLS, YYNGEE. The germline V and J ends were trimmed by 4 bases and 4 bases, with 11 bases remaining between them. The CDR3 contains 13 residues. The CDR3 is CASSNRGGTEAFF. CDR3 DNA sequence: TGTGCCAGCAGCAACCGGGGGGGCACTGAAGCTTTCTTT. Based on the CDR3 plus reference TRBV9 and TRBJ1-1, the full variable domain is DSGVTQTPKHLITATGQRVTLRCSPRSGDLSVYWYQQSLDQGLQFLIQYYNGEERAKGNILERFSAQQFPDLHSELNLSSLELGDSALYFCASSNRGGTEAFFGQGTRLTVV.

This clone was observed once. The chain recombines TRBV4-3 with TRBJ1-2; TRBD1 matches at 7 bases. The CDR3 extends over 14 amino acids. J was trimmed by 0 bases and V by 4 bases; bases with no gene match: 2. Germline CDR1 is LGHNA and CDR2 is YSLEER. The CDR3 loop reads CASSPTGTNYGYTF. The CDR3 bases are TGCGCCAGCAGCCCGACAGGGACTAACTATGGCTACACCTTC.

The chain recombines TRBV27 with TRBJ2-7, with TRBD2 matching over 7 bases. This CDR3 is 13 amino acids long. From germline, CDR1 is MNHEY and CDR2 SMNVEV (reference sequence). The ends lost 4 bases at V and 7 bases at J; junction bases unmatched: 7. The CDR3, as DNA: TGTGCCAGCAGTTCGGACCTGGGGGGGGAGCAGTACTTC. Amino acid sequence: CASSSDLGGEQYF.

The chain is built from TRBV28 and TRBJ1-4, with a weak D call TRBD1 (5 bases). Germline CDR1 reads MDHEN; CDR2 reads SYDVKM. V was shortened by 1 base and J by 8 bases, with 20 bases between the two germline ends. The CDR3 extends over 17 amino acids. The CDR3 sequence is CASSLSFHDPRGEKLFF. The CDR3, as DNA: TGTGCCAGCAGTTTATCTTTTCACGATCCCCGGGGGGAAAAACTGTTTTTT.

The V and J genes are TRBV7-2 and TRBJ2-7; D might be TRBD1 (5 bases). The CDR3 runs to 12 residues. Germline CDR1 and CDR2: SGHTA and FQGNSA. The V end was cut by 4 bases, the J end by 1 base, with 5 bases between. The CDR3 nucleotides are TGTGCCAGCAGCTACAGGTCCTACGAGCAGTACTTC. It translates to CASSYRSYEQYF.

This chain uses TRBV6-1 with TRBJ2-5; no clear D gene. Looked up from germline, CDR1 is MNHNS and CDR2 is SASEGT. This CDR3 region has 13 residues. The ends were cut back, 4 bases at V and 2 bases at J, with 8 bases in the middle. CDR3 coding DNA: TGTGCCAGCAGTGGTACTATACAAGAGACCCAGTACTTC. Translating gives CASSGTIQETQYF.

This clone has a handful of counts. V usage is TRBV14 and J usage is TRBJ1-1, with D possibly matching TRBD1 (6 bases). This CDR3 spans 16 amino acids. Germline CDR1 reads SGHDN; CDR2 reads FVKESK. V was trimmed by 4 bases and J by 0 bases, leaving 15 bases between them. CDR3 sequence (DNA): TGTGCCAGCAGCCCAAAACCCGGACAGCTGAACACTGAAGCTTTCTTT. Translating it yields CASSPKPGQLNTEAFF. Filled out from reference TRBV14 and TRBJ1-1, the complete variable domain reads EAGVTQFPSHSVIEKGQTVTLRCDPISGHDNLYWYRRVMGKEIKFLLHFVKESKQDESGMPNNRFLAERTGGTYSTLKVQPAELEDSGVYFCASSPKPGQLNTEAFFGQGTRLTVV.

This clone was seen only once. V and J are TRBV6-4 and TRBJ2-7; TRBD1 matches at 8 bases. Germline loops: CDR1 MRHNA, CDR2 SNTAGT. Unmatched junction bases numbered 8, after V lost 4 bases and J lost 3 bases. The CDR3 sequence is 15 residues long. This CDR3 reads CASSGATGVRYEQYF. CDR3 sequence (DNA): TGTGCCAGCAGTGGGGCGACAGGGGTTCGCTACGAGCAGTACTTC.

This rearrangement joins TRBV7-2 to TRBJ2-2; the D gene is possibly TRBD1 (5 bases). The CDR3 is made up of 15 amino acids. V was clipped by 2 bases and J by 4 bases, with 11 bases between them. The V gene's germline CDR1 is SGHTA and CDR2 FQGNSA. The CDR3 sequence is CASSLRQSSTGELFF. The CDR3 bases are TGTGCCAGCAGCTTAAGACAGTCGAGCACCGGGGAGCTGTTTTTT. Filled out from reference TRBV7-2 and TRBJ2-2, the complete variable domain reads GAGVSQSPSNKVTEKGKDVELRCDPISGHTALYWYRQSLGQGLEFLIYFQGNSAPDKSGLPSDRFSAERTGGSVSTLTIQRTQQEDSAVYLCASSLRQSSTGELFFGEGSRLTVL.

A single count supports this clone. V is TRBV6-5 and J is TRBJ1-3; 10 bases agree with TRBD1. CDR1 and CDR2 from the germline V gene are MNHEY and SVGAGI. CDR3 length equals 13 residues. After removal of 6 bases from V and 8 bases from J, the junction contained 4 bases not matched to a gene. The CDR3 loop is CASRGQGGYTIYF. The CDR3 DNA follows: TGTGCCAGCAGAGGACAGGGGGGATACACCATATATTTT.

This chain joins TRBV4-3 and TRBJ2-1, with 9 bases identical to TRBD2. CDR1 LGHNA and CDR2 YSLEER come from the germline V gene. After removal of 1 base from V and 0 bases from J, the junction contained 1 base not matched to a gene. There are 16 residues in the CDR3. The CDR3 sequence is CASSQGLAVSYNEQFF. DNA of the CDR3: TGCGCCAGCAGCCAAGGACTAGCGGTCTCCTACAATGAGCAGTTCTTC.

V usage is TRBV7-9 and J usage is TRBJ2-7; 8 nucleotides match TRBD2. Looked up from germline, CDR1 is SEHNR and CDR2 is FQNEAQ (reference sequence). The CDR3 is made up of 16 amino acids. V was clipped by 1 base and J by 3 bases; unmatched bases: 8. The chain's CDR3 is CASSLVPSGSFYEQYF. The CDR3 DNA is TGTGCCAGCAGCTTAGTACCAAGCGGGAGCTTCTACGAGCAGTACTTC.

This rearrangement joins TRBV7-9 to TRBJ2-1; perhaps TRBD2 as D (5 bases). V was pared by 5 bases and J by 5 bases, with 13 bases between. Germline CDR1 reads SEHNR; CDR2 reads FQNEAQ (reference sequence). The CDR3 sequence is 14 residues long. The CDR3 DNA reads TGTGCCAGCAGCCCAACAATTAGCGACAATGAGCAGTTCTTC. Protein product: CASSPTISDNEQFF.

The chain is built from TRBV30 and TRBJ1-5; no reliable D call. The CDR3 covers 15 residues. Germline V gene sequence: CDR1 GTSNPN, CDR2 SVGIG (reference sequence). V gave up 0 bases and J gave up 0 bases, with 9 bases separating them. CDR3 DNA: TGTGCCTGGAGTGTTTCGACAAATAGCAATCAGCCCCAGCATTTT. Translated: CAWSVSTNSNQPQHF.

The rearrangement links TRBV7-6 to TRBJ2-5, with 11 nucleotides matching TRBD2. Losses at the gene ends were 1 base for V and 5 bases for J; bases not matched to a gene: 6. Per germline, CDR1 SGHVS and CDR2 FNYEAQ. This CDR3 has 16 residues. CDR3 nucleotide sequence: TGTGCCAGCAGCTTAGTTGTAGCGGGAGGGGGTGAGACCCAGTACTTC. This codes for CASSLVVAGGGETQYF.

The gene calls are TRBV7-2 and TRBJ2-3; TRBD1 matches 7 bases. The germline gives CDR1 SGHTA, CDR2 FQGNSA. The V gene end was trimmed by 1 base and the J gene end by 4 bases; junction bases not matched to a gene: 2. The CDR3 loop spans 14 amino acids. CDR3 DNA: TGTGCCAGCAGCTTAGGGACAGGTGCAGATACGCAGTATTTT. It codes for CASSLGTGADTQYF.

This chain links TRBV4-1 with TRBJ1-5; D perhaps matches TRBD1 (5 bases). Germline CDR1 and CDR2: MGHRA and YSYEKL. Trimming cost V 6 bases and J 4 bases, with 10 bases left between them. The CDR3 extends over 13 amino acids. CDR3 nucleotide sequence: TGCGCCAGCAGTTGGACACTAAATCAGCCCCAGCATTTT. This sequence encodes CASSWTLNQPQHF.

The chain joins TRBV5-1 to TRBJ1-4; D unresolved. V was trimmed by 4 bases and J by 7 bases, leaving 14 bases between them. The CDR3 runs 14 residues. Germline V gives CDR1 SGHRS, CDR2 YFSETQ. CDR3 sequence (DNA): TGCGCCAGCAGCATCTCCAGTGGGCGTGAAAAACTGTTTTTT. It encodes CASSISSGREKLFF. Supplemented by reference TRBV5-1 and TRBJ1-4, the full variable domain reads KAGVTQTPRYLIKTRGQQVTLSCSPISGHRSVSWYQQTPGQGLQFLFEYFSETQRNKGNFPGRFSGRQFSNSRSEMNVSTLELGDSALYLCASSISSGREKLFFGSGTQLSVL.

V is TRBV19 and J is TRBJ1-5; TRBD1 matches at 7 bases. From germline, CDR1 is LNHDA and CDR2 SQIVND (reference sequence). Trimming took 5 bases from V and 6 from J; bases not matched to a gene: 7. The CDR3 length is 14 residues. CDR3 amino acids: CASSPRQGLQPQHF. CDR3 nucleotide sequence: TGTGCCAGTAGTCCCCGACAGGGACTTCAGCCCCAGCATTTT.

This CDR3 reads CSVERQGAGEQYF. DNA for the CDR3: TGCAGCGTTGAAAGACAGGGGGCGGGGGAGCAGTACTTC. V is TRBV29-1 and J is TRBJ2-7; TRBD1 agrees at 10 bases. CDR1 SQVTM and CDR2 ANQGSEA come from the germline V gene. The CDR3 extends over 13 amino acids. Trimming at V came to 2 bases and at J to 7 bases, leaving 5 bases not matched to a gene.